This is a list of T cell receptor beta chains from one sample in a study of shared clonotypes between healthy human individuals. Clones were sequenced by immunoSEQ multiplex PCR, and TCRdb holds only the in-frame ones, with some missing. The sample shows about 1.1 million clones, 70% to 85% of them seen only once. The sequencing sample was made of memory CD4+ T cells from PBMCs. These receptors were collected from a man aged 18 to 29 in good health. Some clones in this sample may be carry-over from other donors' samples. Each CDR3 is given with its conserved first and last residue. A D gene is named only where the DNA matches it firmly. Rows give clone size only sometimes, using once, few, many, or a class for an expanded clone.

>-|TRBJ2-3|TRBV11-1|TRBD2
TGTGCCAGCAGCCCTGGGACTAGCGGGGGGGTAGATACGCAGTATTTT
CASSPGTSGGVDTQYF
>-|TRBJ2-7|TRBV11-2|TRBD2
TGTGCCAGCAGCTCGCTAGCGGGAGGCCAAACGCAGTACTTC
CASSSLAGGQTQYF
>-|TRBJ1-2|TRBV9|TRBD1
TGTGCCAGCAGCGCTGACAGGGGGAACTATGGCTACACCTTC
CASSADRGNYGYTF
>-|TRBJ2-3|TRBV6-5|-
TGTGCCAGCAGAAATAGCGGCACAGATACGCAGTATTTT
CASRNSGTDTQYF
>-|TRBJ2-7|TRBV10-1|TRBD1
TGCGCCAGCAGTGAGCCCGGACAGGGGCGCGGCGAGCAGTACTTC
CASSEPGQGRGEQYF
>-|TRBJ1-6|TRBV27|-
TGTGCCAGCAGTTTATCGAAAATAAGGGACGGTTCACCCCTCCACTTT
CASSLSKIRDGSPLHF
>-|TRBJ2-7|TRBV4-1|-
TGCGCCAGCAGCCAAGCTTCTATCAGCCTCTCCTACGAGCAGTACTTC
CASSQASISLSYEQYF
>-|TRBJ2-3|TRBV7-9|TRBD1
TGTGCCAGCAGCTCGTATGGGACAGGGGGTTGGTCAGATACGCAGTATTTT
CASSSYGTGGWSDTQYF
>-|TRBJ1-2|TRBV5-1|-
TGCGCCAGCAGCTTTGGGGCGGGATCTAACTATGGCTACACCTTC
CASSFGAGSNYGYTF
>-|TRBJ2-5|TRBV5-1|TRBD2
TGCGCCAGCAGCGGTCTAGCGGGAGTAGAACGAGAGACCCAGTACTTC
CASSGLAGVERETQYF
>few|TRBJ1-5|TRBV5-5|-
TGTGCCAGCAGCTTGCCCGGCACCAATCAGCCCCAGCATTTT
CASSLPGTNQPQHF
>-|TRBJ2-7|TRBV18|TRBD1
TGTGCCAGCTCACCTACAGGGGGAGCGCAGTCCTACGAGCAGTACTTC
CASSPTGGAQSYEQYF
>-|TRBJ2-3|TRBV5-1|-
TGCGCCAGCAGCTTCGACAGTAGCACAGATACGCAGTATTTT
CASSFDSSTDTQYF
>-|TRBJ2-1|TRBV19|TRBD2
TGTGCCAGCACTATCACTAGCGTGAGCTCCTACAATGAGCAGTTCTTC
CASTITSVSSYNEQFF
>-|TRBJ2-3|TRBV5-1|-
TGCGCCAGCAGTGACTTTTTTAGCACAGATACGCAGTATTTT
CASSDFFSTDTQYF
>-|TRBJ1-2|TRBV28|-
TGTGCCACTTCCTGGGGGTATGGCTACACCTTC
CATSWGYGYTF
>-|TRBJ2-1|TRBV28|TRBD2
TGTGCCAGCAGTTTTGGACTAGCGGGAGGGGACAATGAGCAGTTCTTC
CASSFGLAGGDNEQFF
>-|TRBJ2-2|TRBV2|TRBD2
TGTGCCAGCAGTGCTAGCGGGAGAAGGTCCGGGGAGCTGTTTTTT
CASSASGRRSGELFF
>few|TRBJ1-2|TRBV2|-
TGTGCCAGCAGGGGTTTAGATAACTATGGCTACACCTTC
CASRGLDNYGYTF
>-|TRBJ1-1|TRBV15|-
TGTGCCACCACCCACGGGGGACTGAACACTGAAGCTTTCTTT
CATTHGGLNTEAFF
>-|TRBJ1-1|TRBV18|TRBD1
TGTGCCAGCTCAACAACAGGGGACACTGAAGCTTTCTTT
CASSTTGDTEAFF
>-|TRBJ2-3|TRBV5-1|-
TGCGCCAGCAGCTTATTAGGTCCTCTAGATACGCAGTATTTT
CASSLLGPLDTQYF
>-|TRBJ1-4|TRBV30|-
TGTGCCTGGGGACCAGGGCGAAATGAAAAACTGTTTTTT
CAWGPGRNEKLFF
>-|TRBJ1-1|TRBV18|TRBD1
TGTGCCAGCTCACCTATGACAGGGGCGGCCACTGAAGCTTTCTTT
CASSPMTGAATEAFF
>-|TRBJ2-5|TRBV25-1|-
TGTGCCAGCGTGACCCCCAACCAAGAGACCCAGTACTTC
CASVTPNQETQYF
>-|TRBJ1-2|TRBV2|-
TGTGCCAGCGTTACTAGGACAGAGGATGGCTACACCTTC
CASVTRTEDGYTF
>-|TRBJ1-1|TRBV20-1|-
TGCAGTGCACGACTCTCAACGGGGGCTTTCTTT
CSARLSTGAFF
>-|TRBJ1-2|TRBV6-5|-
TGTGCCAGCACCAGACAGGTTCCGCCGGATGGCTACACCTTC
CASTRQVPPDGYTF
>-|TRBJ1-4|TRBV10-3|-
TGTGCCATCAGTGAAGGACAAACTTCTAATGAAAAACTGTTTTTT
CAISEGQTSNEKLFF
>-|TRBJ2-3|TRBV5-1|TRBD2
TGCGCCAGCAGCTTAAGCGGGAGTACAGATACGCAGTATTTT
CASSLSGSTDTQYF
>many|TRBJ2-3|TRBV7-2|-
TGTGCCAGCAGCACCGACAGCACAGATACGCAGTATTTT
CASSTDSTDTQYF
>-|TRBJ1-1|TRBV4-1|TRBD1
TGCGCCAGCAGCCAAGGAGTATACCGACAGGGGAGCACTGAAGCTTTCTTT
CASSQGVYRQGSTEAFF
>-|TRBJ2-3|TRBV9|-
TGTGCCAGCAGCGAGGGGGCTAGCGGGTGGAATACGCAGTATTTT
CASSEGASGWNTQYF
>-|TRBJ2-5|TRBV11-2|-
TGTGCCAGCAGCCCCGGCGAGTTCGGGACGACCCAGTACTTC
CASSPGEFGTTQYF
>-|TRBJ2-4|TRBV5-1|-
TGCGCCAGCAGCCCGGGCAGGGAAAGGGACATTCAGTACTTC
CASSPGRERDIQYF
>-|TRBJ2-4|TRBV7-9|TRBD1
TGTGCCAGCAGCTTTGGAGACAGGGGGAACATTCAGTACTTC
CASSFGDRGNIQYF
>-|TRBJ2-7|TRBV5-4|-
TGTGCCAGCAGCTTAGGACAACTCTACGAGCAGTACTTC
CASSLGQLYEQYF
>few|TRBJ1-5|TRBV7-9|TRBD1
TGTGCCAGCAGCCCAGGACAGGGGACTCAGCCCCAGCATTTT
CASSPGQGTQPQHF
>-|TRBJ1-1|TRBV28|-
TGTGCCAGCAGCTTATCACAGGGTCACGCTGAAGCTTTCTTT
CASSLSQGHAEAFF
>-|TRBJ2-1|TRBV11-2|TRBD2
TGTGCCAGCAGCTTAGAAAGGCTAGCGGGGTATGAGCAGTTCTTC
CASSLERLAGYEQFF
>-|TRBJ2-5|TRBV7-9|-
TGTGCCAGCAGCTTAGAGTGGTCTACACAAGAGACCCAGTACTTC
CASSLEWSTQETQYF
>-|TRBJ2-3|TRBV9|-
TGTGCCAGCAGCGCACTCTATATGGATACGCAGTATTTT
CASSALYMDTQYF
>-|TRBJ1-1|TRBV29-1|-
TGCAGCGTTGCCGGACAGTCGAACACTGAAGCTTTCTTT
CSVAGQSNTEAFF
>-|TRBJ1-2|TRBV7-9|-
TGTGCCAGCAGCTTAGCGGGGCGTAGTCGACGATCCGATGGCTACACCTTC
CASSLAGRSRRSDGYTF
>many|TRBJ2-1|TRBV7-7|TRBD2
TGTGCCAGCAGCCTGGGACTAGCGGCGGATGAGCAGTTCTTC
CASSLGLAADEQFF
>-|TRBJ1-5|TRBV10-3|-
TGTGCCATCAGTGAACAGGCCGCCTCTAATCAGCCCCAGCATTTT
CAISEQAASNQPQHF
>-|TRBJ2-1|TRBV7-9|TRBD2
TGTGCCAGCAGCCCCCTAGATGTGGCGGGAGGGGGCCATGAGCAGTTCTTC
CASSPLDVAGGGHEQFF
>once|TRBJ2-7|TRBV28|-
TGTGCCAGCAGTTTATGGGGCCCAGCCTACGAGCAGTACTTC
CASSLWGPAYEQYF
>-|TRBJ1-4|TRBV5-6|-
TGTGCCAGCAGCTTGAGGGAGAGTTATGAAAAACTGCTTTTT
CASSLRESYEKLLF
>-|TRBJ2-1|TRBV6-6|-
TGTGCCAGCAGTTACTCGAACCCAAACAATGAGCAGTTCTTC
CASSYSNPNNEQFF
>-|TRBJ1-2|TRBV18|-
TGTGCCAGCTCTCGCTTCGACTGGAACTATGGCTACACCTTC
CASSRFDWNYGYTF
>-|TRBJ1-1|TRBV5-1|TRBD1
TGCGCCAGCAGCTCGAGGGACTGGGGACAGGGGAAACAGTCAATGAACACTGAAGCTTTCTTT
CASSSRDWGQGKQSMNTEAFF
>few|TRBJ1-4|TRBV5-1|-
TGCGCCAGCAGCGAGGAACCGGGATCGGGGAATGAAAAACTGTTTTTT
CASSEEPGSGNEKLFF
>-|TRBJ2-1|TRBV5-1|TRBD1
TGCGCCAGCAGCTTAAGACAGGGGGATCCCTACAATGAGCAGTTCTTC
CASSLRQGDPYNEQFF
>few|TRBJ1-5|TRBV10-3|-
TGTGCCACTTCGGGGGCCAGAGATAGCAATCAGCCCCAGCATTTT
CATSGARDSNQPQHF